This T cell receptor (beta chain) appears in the sequencing data of a study of blood T cell repertoires in COVID-19. Turning to the study itself: There were acute and convalescent COVID-19 samples, and they came from the United States, Italy and Spain. The cDNA or gDNA used as material had been derived from T cells, B-cell-depleted T cells, or PBMCs.

Produced via immunoSEQ multiplex PCR; TCRdb's table is partial and in-frame only. In the table there are approximately 43,000 clones, around 82% of which are singletons. This TCR derives from a man in his forties with active or convalescent COVID-19. The sequenced sample was peripheral blood.

CDR3 amino acids: CASSLTGGAANEQFF. The CDR3 DNA reads TGTGCCAGCAGCTTGACAGGGGGCGCCGCCAATGAGCAGTTCTTC. This chain links TRBV5-5 with TRBJ2-1, with TRBD1 identical over 9 bases. Germline V gene data show CDR1 as SGHKS and CDR2 as YYEKEE (reference sequence). After removal of 1 base from V and 6 bases from J, the junction contained 5 bases not matched to a gene. There are 15 residues in the CDR3.